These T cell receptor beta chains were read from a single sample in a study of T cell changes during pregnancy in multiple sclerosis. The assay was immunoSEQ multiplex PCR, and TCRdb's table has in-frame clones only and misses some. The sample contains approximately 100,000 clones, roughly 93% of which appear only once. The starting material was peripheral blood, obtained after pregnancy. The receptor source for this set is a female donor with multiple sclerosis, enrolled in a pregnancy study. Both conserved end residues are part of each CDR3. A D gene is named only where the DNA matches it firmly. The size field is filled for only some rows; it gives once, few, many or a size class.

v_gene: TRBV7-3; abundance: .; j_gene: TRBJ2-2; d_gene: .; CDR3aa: CASSLNPGRSGTGELFF; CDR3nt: TGTGCCAGCAGCTTAAACCCGGGGAGGTCGGGCACCGGGGAGCTGTTTTTT
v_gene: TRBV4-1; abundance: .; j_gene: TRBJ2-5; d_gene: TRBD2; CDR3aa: CASSQDSWSSGRLETQYF; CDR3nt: TGCGCCAGCAGCCAAGATAGTTGGTCTAGCGGGAGGTTGGAGACCCAGTACTTC
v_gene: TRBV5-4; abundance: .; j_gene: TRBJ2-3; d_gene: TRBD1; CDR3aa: CASSLGGQGFTDTQYF; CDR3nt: TGTGCCAGCAGCTTGGGTGGACAGGGTTTCACAGATACGCAGTATTTT
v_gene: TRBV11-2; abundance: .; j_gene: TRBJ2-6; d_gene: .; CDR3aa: CASSPRHAGSGANVLTF; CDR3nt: TGTGCCAGCAGCCCAAGGCACGCAGGATCCGGGGCCAACGTCCTGACTTTC
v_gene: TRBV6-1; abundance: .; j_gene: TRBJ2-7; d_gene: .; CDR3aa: CASRPNSGTYEQYF; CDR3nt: TGTGCCAGCAGGCCCAACAGTGGAACCTACGAGCAGTACTTC
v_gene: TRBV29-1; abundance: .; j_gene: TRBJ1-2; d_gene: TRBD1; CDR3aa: CSVEMDRVSYGYTF; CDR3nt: TGCAGCGTTGAGATGGACAGGGTGAGCTATGGCTACACCTTC
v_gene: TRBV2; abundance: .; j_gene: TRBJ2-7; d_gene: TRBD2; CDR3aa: CASTQESSGSYEQYF; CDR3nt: TGTGCCAGCACCCAAGAGTCTAGCGGATCCTACGAGCAGTACTTC
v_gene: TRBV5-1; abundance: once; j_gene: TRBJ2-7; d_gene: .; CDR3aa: CASRRRDSLSYEQYF; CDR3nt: TGCGCCAGCAGGCGGCGGGACAGCCTCTCCTACGAGCAGTACTTC
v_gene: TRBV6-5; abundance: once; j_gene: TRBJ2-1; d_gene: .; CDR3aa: CASSYVRDNEQFF; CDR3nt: TGTGCCAGCAGTTACGTGCGGGACAATGAGCAGTTCTTC
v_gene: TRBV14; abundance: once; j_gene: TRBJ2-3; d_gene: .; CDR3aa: CASSLIKSGLSTDTQYF; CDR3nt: TGTGCCAGCAGCCTGATTAAGAGCGGCCTTAGCACAGATACGCAGTATTTT
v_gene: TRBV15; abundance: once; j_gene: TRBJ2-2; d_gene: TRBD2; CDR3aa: CATSTQGAGAVGELFF; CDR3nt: TGTGCCACCAGCACCCAAGGAGCGGGAGCGGTCGGGGAGCTGTTTTTT
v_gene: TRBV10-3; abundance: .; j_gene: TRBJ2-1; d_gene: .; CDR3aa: CAISEGGNEQFF; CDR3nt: TGTGCCATCAGTGAGGGAGGGAATGAGCAGTTCTTC
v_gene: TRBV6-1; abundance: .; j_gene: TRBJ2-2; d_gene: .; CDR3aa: CASSERTATPLNTGELFF; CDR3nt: TGTGCCAGCAGTGAAAGGACAGCTACACCCTTGAACACCGGGGAGCTGTTTTTT
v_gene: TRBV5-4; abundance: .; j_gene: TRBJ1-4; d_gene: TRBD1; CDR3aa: CASSSSPPGTGFEKLFF; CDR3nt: TGTGCCAGCAGCTCTTCCCCCCCCGGGACAGGCTTCGAAAAACTGTTTTTT
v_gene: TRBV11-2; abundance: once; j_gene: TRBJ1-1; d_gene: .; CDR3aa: CASRRDDRVGTEAFF; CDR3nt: TGTGCCAGCAGGAGGGATGACCGGGTAGGCACTGAAGCTTTCTTT
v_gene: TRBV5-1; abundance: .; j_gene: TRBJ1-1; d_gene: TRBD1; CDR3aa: CASRDARGKVMNTEAFF; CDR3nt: TGCGCCAGTCGGGACGCCAGGGGGAAGGTCATGAACACTGAAGCTTTCTTT
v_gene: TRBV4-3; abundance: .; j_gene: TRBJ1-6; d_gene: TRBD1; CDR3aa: CASSQWDSNSPLHF; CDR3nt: TGCGCCAGCAGCCAATGGGACAGTAATTCACCCCTCCACTTT
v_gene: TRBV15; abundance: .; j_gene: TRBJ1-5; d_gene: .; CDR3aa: CATSGTGNQPQHF; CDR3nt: TGTGCCACCAGCGGAACCGGGAACCAGCCCCAGCATTTT
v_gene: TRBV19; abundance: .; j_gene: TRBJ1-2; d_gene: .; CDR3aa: CASTIREFNYGYTF; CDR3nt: TGTGCCAGTACAATTCGTGAGTTTAACTATGGCTACACCTTC
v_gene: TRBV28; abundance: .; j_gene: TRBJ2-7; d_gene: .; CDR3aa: CASIEAGSSYEQYF; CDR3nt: TGTGCCAGCATTGAGGCGGGAAGCTCCTACGAGCAGTACTTC
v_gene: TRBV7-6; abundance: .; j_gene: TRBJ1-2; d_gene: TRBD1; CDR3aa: CASSRDRGYGYTF; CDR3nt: TGTGCCAGCAGTCGGGACAGGGGATATGGCTACACCTTC
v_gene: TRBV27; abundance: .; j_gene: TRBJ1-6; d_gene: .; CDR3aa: CASRGGSSYNSPLHF; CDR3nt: TGTGCCAGCAGGGGTGGGAGCTCCTATAATTCACCCCTCCACTTT
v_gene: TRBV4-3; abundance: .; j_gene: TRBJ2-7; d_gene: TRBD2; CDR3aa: CASSQDRLAGAPGQYF; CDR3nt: TGCGCCAGCAGCCAAGATCGGTTAGCGGGGGCCCCAGGGCAGTACTTC
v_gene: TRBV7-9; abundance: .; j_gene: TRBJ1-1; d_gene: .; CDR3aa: CASSPLTGVAFF; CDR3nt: TGTGCCAGCAGCCCTCTAACGGGGGTAGCTTTCTTT
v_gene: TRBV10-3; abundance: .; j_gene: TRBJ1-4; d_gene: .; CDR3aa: CAISEGFGFNEKLFF; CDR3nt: TGTGCCATCAGTGAGGGGTTCGGGTTTAATGAAAAACTGTTTTTT
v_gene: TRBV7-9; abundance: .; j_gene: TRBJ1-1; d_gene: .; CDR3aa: CASSPYPGVNTEAFF; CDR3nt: TGTGCCAGCAGCCCCTACCCGGGGGTGAACACTGAAGCTTTCTTT
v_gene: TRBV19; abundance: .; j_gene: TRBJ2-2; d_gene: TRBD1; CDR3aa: CASSYRGNTGELFF; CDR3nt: TGTGCCAGTAGTTACAGGGGAAACACCGGGGAGCTGTTTTTT
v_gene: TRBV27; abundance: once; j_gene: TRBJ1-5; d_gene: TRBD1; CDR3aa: CASSLSGGTDSNQPQHF; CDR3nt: TGTGCCAGCAGTTTATCTGGCGGGACAGATAGCAATCAGCCCCAGCATTTT
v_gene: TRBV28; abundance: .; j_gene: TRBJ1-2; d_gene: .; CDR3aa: CASSLYVQAYTF; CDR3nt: TGTGCCAGCAGTTTATATGTACAGGCTTATACCTTC
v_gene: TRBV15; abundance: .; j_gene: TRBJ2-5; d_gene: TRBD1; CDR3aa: CATSRGQGVRETQYF; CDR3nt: TGTGCCACCAGCAGAGGTCAGGGGGTAAGGGAGACCCAGTACTTC
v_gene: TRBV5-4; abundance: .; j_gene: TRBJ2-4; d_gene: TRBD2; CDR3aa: CASSSSSGGVKNIQYF; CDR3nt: TGTGCCAGCAGCTCTTCTAGCGGGGGGGTTAAAAACATTCAGTACTTC
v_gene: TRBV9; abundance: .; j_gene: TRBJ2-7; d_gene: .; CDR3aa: CASSPQGSGVYEQYF; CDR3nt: TGTGCCAGCAGCCCGCAGGGGAGCGGGGTCTACGAGCAGTACTTC
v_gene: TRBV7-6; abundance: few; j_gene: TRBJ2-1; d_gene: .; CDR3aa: CASSFLTGDSRNEQFF; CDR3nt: TGTGCCAGCAGCTTTTTGACAGGCGATTCGAGGAATGAGCAGTTCTTC
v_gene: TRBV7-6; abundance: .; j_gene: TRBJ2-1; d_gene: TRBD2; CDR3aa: CASSPGLAGSYQYNEQFF; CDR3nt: TGTGCCAGCAGCCCGGGACTAGCGGGAAGCTACCAGTACAATGAGCAGTTCTTC
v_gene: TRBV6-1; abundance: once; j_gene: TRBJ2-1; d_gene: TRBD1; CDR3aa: CASRQGGWDYNEQFF; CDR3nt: TGTGCCAGCAGACAGGGGGGATGGGATTACAATGAGCAGTTCTTC
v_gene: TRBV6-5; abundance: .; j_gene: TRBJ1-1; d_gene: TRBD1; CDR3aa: CASRDRDILNTEAFF; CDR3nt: TGTGCCAGCAGGGACAGGGATATATTGAACACTGAAGCTTTCTTT
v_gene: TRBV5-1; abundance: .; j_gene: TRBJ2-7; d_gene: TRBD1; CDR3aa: CASSSNLDRGVAYEQYF; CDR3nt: TGCGCCAGCAGCTCGAACTTAGACAGGGGGGTCGCCTACGAGCAGTACTTC
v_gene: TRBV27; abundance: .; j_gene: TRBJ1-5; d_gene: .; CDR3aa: CASSWGGPGNNQPQHF; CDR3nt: TGTGCCAGCAGCTGGGGAGGGCCGGGGAATAATCAGCCCCAGCATTTT
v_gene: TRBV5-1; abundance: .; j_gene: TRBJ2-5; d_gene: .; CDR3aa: CASSPPARGLETQYF; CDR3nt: TGCGCCAGCAGCCCCCCCGCAAGGGGCCTAGAGACCCAGTACTTC
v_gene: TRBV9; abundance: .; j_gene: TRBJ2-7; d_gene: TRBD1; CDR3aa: CASSPWTGQSYEQYF; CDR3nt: TGTGCCAGCAGCCCCTGGACAGGCCAATCCTACGAGCAGTACTTC
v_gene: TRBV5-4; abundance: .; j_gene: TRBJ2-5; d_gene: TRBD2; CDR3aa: CASSQTSGGTQYF; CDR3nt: TGTGCCAGCAGCCAGACTAGCGGGGGGACCCAGTACTTC
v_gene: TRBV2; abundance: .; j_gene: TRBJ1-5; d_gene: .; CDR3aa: CASKKGLFNQPQHF; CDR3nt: TGTGCCAGCAAAAAGGGGCTTTTCAATCAGCCCCAGCATTTT
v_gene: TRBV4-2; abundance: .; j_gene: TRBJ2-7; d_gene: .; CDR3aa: CASSQELRSPIPEQYF; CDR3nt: TGTGCCAGCAGCCAAGAGCTACGCTCCCCCATCCCCGAGCAGTACTTC
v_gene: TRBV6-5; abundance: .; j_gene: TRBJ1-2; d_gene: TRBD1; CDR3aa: CASSKRTGPSQGYTF; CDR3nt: TGTGCCAGCAGTAAGAGGACAGGTCCGTCCCAAGGCTACACCTTC
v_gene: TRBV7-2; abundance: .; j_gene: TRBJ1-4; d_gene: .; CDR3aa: CASSRGNEKLFF; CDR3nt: TGTGCCAGCAGCCGGGGAAATGAAAAACTGTTTTTT
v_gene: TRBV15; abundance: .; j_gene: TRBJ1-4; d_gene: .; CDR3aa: CATSPFSGRQGEKLFF; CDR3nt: TGTGCCACCAGCCCCTTCTCCGGGCGTCAGGGTGAAAAACTGTTTTTT
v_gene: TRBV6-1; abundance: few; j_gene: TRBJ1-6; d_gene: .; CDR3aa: CASTQAPSGAYNSPLHF; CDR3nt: TGTGCCAGCACTCAAGCCCCCTCAGGGGCGTATAATTCACCCCTCCACTTT
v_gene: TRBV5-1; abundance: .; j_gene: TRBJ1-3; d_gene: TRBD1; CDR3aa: CASSLAGTASGNTIYF; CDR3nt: TGCGCCAGCAGCTTGGCCGGGACAGCCTCTGGAAACACCATATATTTT
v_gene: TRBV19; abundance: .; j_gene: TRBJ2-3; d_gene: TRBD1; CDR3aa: CASNSRLGQVTDTQYF; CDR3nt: TGTGCCAGTAATTCCCGACTGGGACAGGTGACAGATACGCAGTATTTT
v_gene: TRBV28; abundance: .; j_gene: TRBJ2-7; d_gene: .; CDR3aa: CASSSRTAIPQVYEQYF; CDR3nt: TGTGCCAGCAGTTCCCGGACAGCCATCCCTCAAGTTTACGAGCAGTACTTC
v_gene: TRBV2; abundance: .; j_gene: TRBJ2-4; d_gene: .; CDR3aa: CASSERGTGLTKNIQYF; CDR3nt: TGTGCCAGCAGTGAGAGGGGGACGGGGCTGACCAAAAACATTCAGTACTTC
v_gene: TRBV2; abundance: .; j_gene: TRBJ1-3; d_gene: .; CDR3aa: CASRGTFYGNTIYF; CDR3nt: TGTGCCAGCCGGGGGACGTTCTATGGAAACACCATATATTTT
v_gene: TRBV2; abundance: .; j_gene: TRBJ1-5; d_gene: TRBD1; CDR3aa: CASGPGQGINHSNQPQHF; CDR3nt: TGTGCCAGCGGACCGGGACAGGGAATTAACCATAGTAATCAGCCCCAGCATTTT
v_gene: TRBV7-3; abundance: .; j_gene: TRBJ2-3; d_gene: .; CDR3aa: CASSLRQASTDTQYF; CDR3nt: TGTGCCAGCAGCTTAAGACAGGCAAGCACAGATACGCAGTATTTT